The clone carrying this T cell receptor (beta chain) showed up just a few times. The antigen is not known. CDR1 is MNHEY, CDR2 SVGAGI, per germline. This CDR3 has 15 amino acids. The V end was cut by 0 bases, the J end by 9 bases, with 15 bases between. The source of the sample is a study of response to subunit inactivated influenza vaccine. TCRdb reprocessed the RT-PCR reads with MiXCR, giving one entry per CDR3 protein. The sample lists about 310,000 distinct CDR3 sequences, approximately 23% occurring once. Study conclusions and caveats: Each seasonal influenza vaccination recruits few new T cells, the authors suggested.

This chain uses TRBV6-5 with TRBJ1-3; D is possibly TRBD1 (6 bases). This sequence originates from a man between 50 and 69 years old who received an inactivated influenza vaccine. This sample comprised PBMCs from blood, obtained less than 22 months after vaccination. The chain's CDR3 is CASSYSRQARGTIYF. The CDR3 coding sequence is TGTGCCAGCAGTTACTCGCGACAGGCCCGTGGCACCATATATTTT.